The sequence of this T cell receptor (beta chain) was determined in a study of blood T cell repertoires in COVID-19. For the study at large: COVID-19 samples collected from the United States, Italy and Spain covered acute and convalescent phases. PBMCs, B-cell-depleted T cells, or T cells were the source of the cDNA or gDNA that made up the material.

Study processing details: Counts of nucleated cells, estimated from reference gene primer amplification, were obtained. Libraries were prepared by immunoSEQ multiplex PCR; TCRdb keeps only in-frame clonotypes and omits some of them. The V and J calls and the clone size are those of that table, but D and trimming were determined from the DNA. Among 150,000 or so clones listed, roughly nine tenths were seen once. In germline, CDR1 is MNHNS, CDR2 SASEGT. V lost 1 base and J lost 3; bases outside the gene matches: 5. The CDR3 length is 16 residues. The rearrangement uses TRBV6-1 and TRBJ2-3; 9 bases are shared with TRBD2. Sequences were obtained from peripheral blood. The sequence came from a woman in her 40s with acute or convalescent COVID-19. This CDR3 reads CASSEGASGTTDTQYF. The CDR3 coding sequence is TGTGCCAGCAGTGAAGGGGCTAGCGGGACGACAGATACGCAGTATTTT.